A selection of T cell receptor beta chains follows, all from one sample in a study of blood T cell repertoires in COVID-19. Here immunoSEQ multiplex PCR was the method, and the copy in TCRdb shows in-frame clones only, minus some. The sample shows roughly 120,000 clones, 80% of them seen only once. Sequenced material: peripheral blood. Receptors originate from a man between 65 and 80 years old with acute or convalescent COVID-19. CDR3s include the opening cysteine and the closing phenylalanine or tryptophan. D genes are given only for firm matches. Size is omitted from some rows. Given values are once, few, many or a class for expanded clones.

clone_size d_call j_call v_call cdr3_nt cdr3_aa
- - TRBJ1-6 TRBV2 TGTGCCAGCAGTCGGGACAAAACCAATTCACCCCTCCACTTT CASSRDKTNSPLHF
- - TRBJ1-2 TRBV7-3 TGTGCCAGCAGCTTAATCCCCTCCGATCCGGGGGGCTACACCTTC CASSLIPSDPGGYTF
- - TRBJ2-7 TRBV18 TGTGCCAGCTCACCGGACAGAGGGATCTACGAGCAGTACTTC CASSPDRGIYEQYF
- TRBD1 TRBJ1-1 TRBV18 TGTGCCAGCTCACCGAGACAGGGAAACACTGAAGCTTTCTTT CASSPRQGNTEAFF
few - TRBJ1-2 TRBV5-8 TGTGCCAGCAGCTTGGGACAGAGATATGGCTACACCTTC CASSLGQRYGYTF
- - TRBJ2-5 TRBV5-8 TGTGCCAGCAGGGAGGTGCGGACAGCTATTAACCAAGAGACCCAGTACTTC CASREVRTAINQETQYF
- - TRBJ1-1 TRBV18 TGTGCCAGCTCCTTGATACTTGCGGGTAACACTGAAGCTTTCTTT CASSLILAGNTEAFF
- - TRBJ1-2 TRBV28 TGTGCCAGCAGTTTAACGGGGGGGAGCTATGGCTACACCTTC CASSLTGGSYGYTF
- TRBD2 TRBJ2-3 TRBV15 TGTGCCACCAGCAGAGAGGCGCGGGGGGGCAGGACAAATACGCAGTATTTT CATSREARGGRTNTQYF
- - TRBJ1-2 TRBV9 TGTGCCAGCAGCGTATTAGGCAGGGGCCTAGGTGGCTACACCTTC CASSVLGRGLGGYTF
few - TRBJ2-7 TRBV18 TGTGCCAGCTCACCACCAGGGAGCGAGCAGTACTTC CASSPPGSEQYF
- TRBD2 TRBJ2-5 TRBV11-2 TGTGCCAGCAGCTTAGAACTAGCGGGGATGGAGACCCAGTACTTC CASSLELAGMETQYF
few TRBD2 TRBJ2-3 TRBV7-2 TGTGCCAGCAGCTTCCCGTTTGGAGCGGGGTCAGATACGCAGTATTTT CASSFPFGAGSDTQYF
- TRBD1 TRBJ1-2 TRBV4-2 TGTGCCAGCAGCCAAGATTCTCTCAGGACAGGGGGTAACTATGGCTACACCTTC CASSQDSLRTGGNYGYTF
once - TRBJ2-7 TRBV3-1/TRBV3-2 TGTGCCAGTTCAGGGGTTTCCTTTGCTAGGGAGCAGTACTTC CASSGVSFAREQYF
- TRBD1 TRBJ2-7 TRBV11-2 TGTGCCAGCAGCCTAAGACCGGGACAGAACCGTTACGAGCAGTACTTC CASSLRPGQNRYEQYF